This passage covers 29 T cell receptor beta chains from one sample sequenced in a study of CD8+ T cells in alopecia areata. The authors extracted RNA and reverse transcribed it into cDNA as the sequencing template. Repertoires were generated with immunoSEQ multiplex PCR, while TCRdb's copy carries only in-frame clones and drops some. The repertoire holds about 100,000 clones, with 50% to 60% as singletons. Sequenced input: NKG2D-low CD8+ T cells sorted from blood. Receptor source: a human donor with alopecia areata.

This clone was seen more than once but under ten times. The genes are TRBV13 and TRBJ2-1, with D maybe TRBD2 (6 bases). The V end lost 3 bases, the J end lost 10 bases, and 10 bases lay between the germline ends. Looked up from germline, CDR1 is PRHDT and CDR2 is FYEKMQ (reference sequence). CDR3 length: 12 amino acids. The CDR3 region is CASSFTSWEQFF. CDR3 sequence (DNA): TGTGCCAGCAGCTTCACTAGCTGGGAGCAGTTCTTC.

The rearrangement links TRBV7-2 to TRBJ1-1; possible D gene TRBD1, 5 bases. Trimming left V 6 bases short and J 5 bases short, with 10 bases between. Germline values: CDR1 SGHTA, CDR2 FQGNSA. The CDR3 has 12 residues. The CDR3 is CASRQGATEAFF. DNA of the CDR3: TGTGCCAGCAGGCAAGGGGCAACTGAAGCTTTCTTT.

In its sample, this clone ranks as medium-sized. The chain links TRBV7-9 to TRBJ2-5; 8 bases line up with TRBD1. This CDR3 contains 15 residues. V was pared by 5 bases and J by 5 bases, with 10 bases of the junction left unmatched. CDR1 is SEHNR and CDR2 is FQNEAQ in the germline V gene (reference sequence). The CDR3 DNA reads TGTGCCAGCAGCCCATACCCAGGGGGCCAGGAGACCCAGTACTTC. Encoded protein: CASSPYPGGQETQYF. The full variable domain, its missing parts supplied by reference TRBV7-9 and TRBJ2-5, is DTGVSQNPRHKITKRGQNVTFRCDPISEHNRLYWYRQTLGQGPEFLTYFQNEAQLEKSRLLSDRFSAERPKGSFSTLEIQRTEQGDSAMYLCASSPYPGGQETQYFGPGTRLLVL.

The CDR3 reads CASSTGAGVYEQYF. Here the CDR3 DNA reads TGTGCCAGCAGCACGGGCGCAGGGGTATACGAGCAGTACTTC. The chain carries TRBV5-6 and TRBJ2-7; D may be TRBD1 (6 bases). Germline V CDR1 and CDR2: SGHDT, YYEEEE. This CDR3 region has 14 residues. Trimming stripped 4 bases from V and 4 bases from J, with 15 bases between. Combining the CDR3 with reference TRBV5-6 and TRBJ2-7 gives the whole variable domain DAGVTQSPTHLIKTRGQQVTLRCSPKSGHDTVSWYQQALGQGPQFIFQYYEEEERQRGNFPDRFSGHQFPNYSSELNVNALLLGDSALYLCASSTGAGVYEQYFGPGTRLTVT.

The chain joins TRBV7-9 to TRBJ2-7; weak D call: TRBD2 (6 bases). CDR1 SEHNR and CDR2 FQNEAQ come from the germline V gene (reference sequence). The CDR3 covers 16 residues. V was clipped by 4 bases and J by 7 bases, with 23 bases between them. CDR3: CASSSASSGRFREQYF. The CDR3 DNA reads TGTGCCAGCAGCTCGGCTAGTAGCGGAAGGTTCCGGGAGCAGTACTTC. Based on the CDR3 plus reference TRBV7-9 and TRBJ2-7, the full variable domain is DTGVSQNPRHKITKRGQNVTFRCDPISEHNRLYWYRQTLGQGPEFLTYFQNEAQLEKSRLLSDRFSAERPKGSFSTLEIQRTEQGDSAMYLCASSSASSGRFREQYFGPGTRLTVT.

This rearrangement joins TRBV5-1 to TRBJ2-1; the D gene is possibly TRBD2 (5 bases). This CDR3 is built from 17 residues. The ends were cut back, 2 bases at V and 0 bases at J, with 15 bases in the middle. CDR1 SGHRS and CDR2 YFSETQ come from the germline V gene. CDR3 nucleotides: TGCGCCAGCAGCTTTGAGGGAGTGGGGAGCTCCTACAATGAGCAGTTCTTC. Amino acid sequence: CASSFEGVGSSYNEQFF. Together with reference TRBV5-1 and TRBJ2-1, the CDR3 gives the full variable domain: KAGVTQTPRYLIKTRGQQVTLSCSPISGHRSVSWYQQTPGQGLQFLFEYFSETQRNKGNFPGRFSGRQFSNSRSEMNVSTLELGDSALYLCASSFEGVGSSYNEQFFGPGTRLTVL.

V gene TRBV4-2 combines with J gene TRBJ2-1; D call uncertain. The germline V and J ends were trimmed by 3 bases and 1 base, with 7 bases remaining between them. The germline V gene has CDR1 LGHNA and CDR2 YNFKEQ. The length of the CDR3 is 14 residues. The CDR3: CASSQRVSYNEQFF. The CDR3 DNA is TGTGCCAGCAGCCAGAGAGTTTCCTACAATGAGCAGTTCTTC.

The rearrangement joins TRBV13 to TRBJ2-1; D could derive from TRBD1 or TRBD2 (5 bases each). V gave up 3 bases and J gave up 9 bases, with 9 bases separating them. The CDR3 sequence is 12 residues long. In germline, CDR1 is PRHDT, CDR2 FYEKMQ (reference sequence). CDR3 nucleotide sequence: TGTGCCAGCAGCTTCGAGGGGCTTGAGCAGTTCTTC. It encodes CASSFEGLEQFF.

The gene calls are TRBV11-2 and TRBJ2-7; D possibly corresponds to TRBD1 (5 bases). The V and J ends lost 3 bases and 2 bases respectively, with 11 bases between them. This CDR3 region has 14 residues. Germline V gene lookup returns CDR1 SGHAT and CDR2 FQNNGV. The CDR3 loop reads CASSFGAGTYEQYF. In nucleotides, the CDR3 is TGTGCCAGCAGCTTTGGGGCCGGTACCTACGAGCAGTACTTC. The entire variable domain, with the rest obtained from reference TRBV11-2 and TRBJ2-7, is as follows: EAGVAQSPRYKIIEKRQSVAFWCNPISGHATLYWYQQILGQGPKLLIQFQNNGVVDDSQLPKDRFSAERLKGVDSTLKIQPAKLEDSAVYLCASSFGAGTYEQYFGPGTRLTVT.

This rearrangement joins TRBV7-9 to TRBJ2-1, with D perhaps matching TRBD2 (6 bases). Trimming left V 4 bases short and J 1 base short, with 14 bases between. Looked up from germline, CDR1 is SEHNR and CDR2 is FQNEAQ (reference sequence). This CDR3 contains 16 residues. The CDR3 nucleotides read TGTGCCAGCAGCTCGGAGACTAGTGGGTCCTACAATGAGCAGTTCTTC. This encodes CASSSETSGSYNEQFF.

The genes are TRBV29-1 and TRBJ2-5; 9 bases align to TRBD2. The J call is uncertain, as TRBJ2-7 better fits the DNA end. Germline CDR1 SQVTM, CDR2 ANQGSEA. The CDR3 contains 14 residues. The CDR3 DNA follows: TGCAGCGCCAACACCTTGGGACTAGCCTCCGAGCAGTACTTC. It encodes CSANTLGLASEQYF.

The V call is TRBV19, the J call TRBJ1-5; D not certain. V lost 3 bases, J lost 3 bases, and 12 bases lay in between. The CDR3 is 15 residues long. Germline V gives CDR1 LNHDA, CDR2 SQIVND (reference sequence). The CDR3 DNA follows: TGTGCCAGTAGTATGGGAGACATTAACAATCAGCCCCAGCATTTT. It codes for CASSMGDINNQPQHF.

The V gene is TRBV27, the J gene TRBJ2-1; D possibly corresponds to TRBD2 (5 bases). The V end lost 3 bases, the J end lost 6 bases, and 12 bases lay between the germline ends. This CDR3 is built from 14 residues. Germline CDR1 reads MNHEY; CDR2 reads SMNVEV (reference sequence). The CDR3 coding sequence is TGTGCCAGCAGTTTGGAGAGAGGGAGCAATGAGCAGTTCTTC. Translated: CASSLERGSNEQFF.

CDR3 residues: CASSQGVSGNTIYF. The CDR3, as DNA: TGCGCCAGCAGCCAGGGGGTCTCTGGAAACACCATATATTTT. This chain joins TRBV5-1 and TRBJ1-3; TRBD1 matches at 7 bases. The V segment lost 4 bases and the J segment 0 bases; nucleotides outside the gene matches: 1. Germline-derived CDR1 and CDR2 are SGHRS and YFSETQ. The CDR3 extends over 14 amino acids.

In its sample, this clone was seen many times. The rearrangement joins TRBV7-2 to TRBJ2-7, with D unclear. The length of the CDR3 is 15 residues. CDR1 and CDR2 from the germline V gene are SGHTA and FQGNSA. The V end was cut by 1 base, the J end by 2 bases, with 12 bases between. The CDR3 protein is CASSLDVGSAYEQYF. The CDR3, as DNA: TGTGCCAGCAGCTTAGACGTTGGCAGTGCCTACGAGCAGTACTTC.

This clone was recorded a few times. V gene TRBV27 combines with J gene TRBJ2-3, with TRBD2 matching over 9 bases. The germline gives CDR1 MNHEY, CDR2 SMNVEV (reference sequence). The CDR3 consists of 20 residues. The trim removed 4 bases at V and 1 base at J, leaving 18 bases unmatched. In DNA, the CDR3 is TGTGCCAGCAGTTCCCGTAAAAGCAAGGGGACTAGCAAAGGCACAGATACGCAGTATTTT. Translation gives CASSSRKSKGTSKGTDTQYF.

Concerning this clone: Relative to the germline gene, one junction end is altered; a read error may explain this. The V gene is TRBV27, the J gene TRBJ2-1; TRBD1 agrees at 9 bases. Germline V gene data show CDR1 as MNHEY and CDR2 as SMNVEV (reference sequence). The CDR3 loop spans 11 amino acids. In nucleotides, the CDR3 is TGTGCCTCTACCTCGGGGACAGGGTATATCTTC. Protein: CASTSGTGYIF.

This chain connects TRBV14 to TRBJ2-3, with D uncertain. CDR1 is SGHDN, CDR2 FVKESK, per germline. The CDR3 contains 15 residues. Trimming removed 0 bases at V and 2 bases at J, with 9 bases between. CDR3 residues: CASSQDVGYTDTQYF. Written as DNA, the CDR3 is TGTGCCAGCAGCCAAGACGTGGGGTACACAGATACGCAGTATTTT.

The chain is built from TRBV28 and TRBJ2-6, with D tentatively TRBD1 (5 bases). Germline V CDR1 and CDR2: MDHEN, SYDVKM. V gave up 4 bases and J gave up 2 bases, with 12 bases separating them. This CDR3 has 16 amino acids. DNA for the CDR3: TGTGCCAGCAGTTCCCTCAGGGTGGCTGGGGCCAACGTCCTGACTTTC. Its protein product is CASSSLRVAGANVLTF.

The genes are TRBV27 and TRBJ1-5, with TRBD1 matching 8 bases. This CDR3 has 15 residues. Trimming removed 6 bases from V and 9 bases from J; junction bases left unmatched: 13. Germline V CDR1 and CDR2: MNHEY, SMNVEV (reference sequence). CDR3 in DNA: TGTGCCAGCAGCGACGACGACAGGGGATTAGCGCCCCAGCATTTT. It yields the protein CASSDDDRGLAPQHF.

V is TRBV18 and J is TRBJ2-5; D is uncertain. V was trimmed by 4 bases and J by 5 bases, leaving 14 bases between them. The CDR3 length is 14 residues. In germline, CDR1 is KGHSH, CDR2 LQKENI. The CDR3 bases are TGTGCCAGCTCACGCCCGATTATCGAGGAGACCCAGTACTTC. This encodes CASSRPIIEETQYF.

The V and J genes are TRBV9 and TRBJ2-3; 10 positions agree with TRBD2. The CDR3 is made up of 16 amino acids. The germline V gene encodes CDR1 SGDLS and CDR2 YYNGEE. V shed 6 bases, J shed 5 bases, and the junction held 12 bases outside the gene matches. Written as DNA, the CDR3 is TGTGCCAGCAATAGGAAAGCGGGAGGGCTGAAAGATACGCAGTATTTT. Translating it yields CASNRKAGGLKDTQYF.

The J gene is TRBJ2-1, the V gene TRBV5-1, with D unclear. Germline values: CDR1 SGHRS, CDR2 YFSETQ. V was trimmed by 0 bases and J by 0 bases, leaving 10 bases between them. CDR3 length: 16 amino acids. The CDR3 coding sequence is TGCGCCAGCAGCTTGGAAAGGACCGCCTCCTACAATGAGCAGTTCTTC. Protein product: CASSLERTASYNEQFF.

This chain links TRBV27 with TRBJ2-7; 10 nucleotides align to TRBD2. The CDR3 covers 15 residues. The junction had 4 bases not matched to a gene; V was cut back by 3 bases and J by 2 bases. Germline lookup yields CDR1 MNHEY and CDR2 SMNVEV (reference sequence). CDR3 in amino acids: CASSFGLAGAYEQYF. The CDR3 region has the DNA TGTGCCAGCAGTTTTGGGCTAGCGGGAGCCTACGAGCAGTACTTC.

A single count supports this clone. CDR3 sequence (DNA): TGCGCCAGCAGCAATAGACTAGCGGGGAACACCGGGGAGCTGTTTTTT. It codes for CASSNRLAGNTGELFF. The V and J genes are TRBV5-1 and TRBJ2-2; 10 nucleotides align to TRBD2. Germline V gene data show CDR1 as SGHRS and CDR2 as YFSETQ. J was trimmed by 1 base and V by 4 bases; bases with no gene match: 4. The CDR3 runs 16 residues.

The chain recombines TRBV19 with TRBJ2-5; 9 bases match TRBD2. Per the germline V gene, CDR1 is LNHDA and CDR2 is SQIVND (reference sequence). With V trimmed by 1 base and J by 5 bases, 5 bases remained unmatched. The CDR3 spans 15 residues. The CDR3 loop is CASSIGLAGSETQYF. The CDR3 nucleotides read TGTGCCAGTAGTATAGGCCTAGCGGGATCGGAGACCCAGTACTTC.

This clone appeared a few times. The chain employs TRBV29-1 and TRBJ1-2, with TRBD1 matching 7 bases. The CDR3 runs to 13 residues. V was clipped by 3 bases and J by 2 bases; unmatched bases: 3. The germline V gene has CDR1 SQVTM and CDR2 ANQGSEA. The CDR3 coding sequence is TGCAGCGTTGAGGGACAGAAAAACTATGGCTACACCTTC. This sequence encodes CSVEGQKNYGYTF.

This chain links TRBV19 with TRBJ2-7, with a weak D call TRBD1 (5 bases). This CDR3 spans 13 amino acids. V lost 5 bases and J lost 3, with 11 bases in between. CDR1 and CDR2 from the germline V gene are LNHDA and SQIVND (reference sequence). This CDR3 reads CASSFGQDYEQYF. The CDR3, as DNA: TGTGCCAGTAGTTTCGGACAAGACTACGAGCAGTACTTC.

This clone appeared a few times. The chain carries TRBV4-1 and TRBJ2-7, with D perhaps matching TRBD1 (6 bases). V was shortened by 3 bases and J by 1 base, with 13 bases between the two germline ends. Germline lookup yields CDR1 MGHRA and CDR2 YSYEKL. This CDR3 has 15 residues. The CDR3 sequence: CASSHSGAFSYEQYF. For the CDR3, the DNA is TGCGCCAGCAGCCATTCAGGGGCCTTTTCCTACGAGCAGTACTTC.